The present T cell receptor beta chain was sequenced within a study of T cells in tuberculosis. Whole-study context: The T cells targeted glucose monomycolate, a mycobacterial lipid, via CD1B. Study observations and caveats: The TCR-beta difference was not significant; alpha differences partly reflected length.

TCRdb's copy holds only in-frame clones and misses some; the assay was immunoSEQ multiplex PCR. The profile shows tens of thousands of clones, just over 90% of them singletons. Each donor contributed about 100,000 T cells on average, unsorted. About this clone itself: Its antigen is unknown.

V shed 4 bases and J shed 0 bases, with 10 bases lying between them. Germline V CDR1 and CDR2: SGHVS, FQNEAQ. This CDR3 contains 15 residues. Sequenced material: PBMCs. This chain uses TRBV7-8 with TRBJ1-3; D not certain. The origin of this receptor is a donor aged 10-30 years with latent tuberculosis or without tuberculosis infection. The CDR3: CASSSSTRSGNTIYF. CDR3 coding DNA: TGTGCCAGCAGCTCCTCTACCCGCTCTGGAAACACCATATATTTT.